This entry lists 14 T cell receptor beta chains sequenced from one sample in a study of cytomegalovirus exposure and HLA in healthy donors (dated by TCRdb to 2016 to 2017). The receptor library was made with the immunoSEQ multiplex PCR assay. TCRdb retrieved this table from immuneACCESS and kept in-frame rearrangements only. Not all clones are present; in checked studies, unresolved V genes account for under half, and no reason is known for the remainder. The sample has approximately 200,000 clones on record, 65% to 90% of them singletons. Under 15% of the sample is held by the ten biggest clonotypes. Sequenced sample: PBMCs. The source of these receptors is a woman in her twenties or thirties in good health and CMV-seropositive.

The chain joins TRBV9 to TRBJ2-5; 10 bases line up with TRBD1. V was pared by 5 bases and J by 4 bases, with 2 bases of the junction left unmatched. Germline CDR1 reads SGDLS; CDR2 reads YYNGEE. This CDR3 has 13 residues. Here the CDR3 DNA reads TGTGCCAGCAGTGGGGACAGGGGAGAGACCCAGTACTTC. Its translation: CASSGDRGETQYF. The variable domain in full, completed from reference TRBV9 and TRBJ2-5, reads DSGVTQTPKHLITATGQRVTLRCSPRSGDLSVYWYQQSLDQGLQFLIQYYNGEERAKGNILERFSAQQFPDLHSELNLSSLELGDSALYFCASSGDRGETQYFGPGTRLLVL.

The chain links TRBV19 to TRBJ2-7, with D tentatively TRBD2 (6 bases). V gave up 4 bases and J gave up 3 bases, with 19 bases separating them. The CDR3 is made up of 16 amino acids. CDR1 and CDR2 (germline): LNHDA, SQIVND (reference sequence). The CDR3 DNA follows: TGTGCCAGTAGTACTGAGTCCTGGAGGGGAATCTACGAGCAGTACTTC. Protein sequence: CASSTESWRGIYEQYF.

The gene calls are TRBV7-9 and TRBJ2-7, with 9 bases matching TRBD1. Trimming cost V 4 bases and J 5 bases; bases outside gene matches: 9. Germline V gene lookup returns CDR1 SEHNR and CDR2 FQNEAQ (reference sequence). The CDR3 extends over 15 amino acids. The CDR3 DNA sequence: TGTGCCAGCAGCTCAGATTGGACAGGGGCAGACGAGCAGTACTTC. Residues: CASSSDWTGADEQYF.

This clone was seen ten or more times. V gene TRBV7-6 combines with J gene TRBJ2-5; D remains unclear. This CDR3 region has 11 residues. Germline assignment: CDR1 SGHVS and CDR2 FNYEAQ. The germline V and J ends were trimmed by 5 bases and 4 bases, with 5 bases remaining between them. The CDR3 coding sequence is TGTGCCAGCAGCCCGGGAGAGACCCAGTACTTC. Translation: CASSPGETQYF.

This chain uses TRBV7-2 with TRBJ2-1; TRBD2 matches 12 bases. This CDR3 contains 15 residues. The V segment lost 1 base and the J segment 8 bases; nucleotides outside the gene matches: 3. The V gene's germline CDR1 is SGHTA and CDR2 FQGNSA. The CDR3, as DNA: TGTGCCAGCAGCTTAGTGACTAGCGGGAGTTATGAGCAGTTCTTC. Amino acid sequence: CASSLVTSGSYEQFF.

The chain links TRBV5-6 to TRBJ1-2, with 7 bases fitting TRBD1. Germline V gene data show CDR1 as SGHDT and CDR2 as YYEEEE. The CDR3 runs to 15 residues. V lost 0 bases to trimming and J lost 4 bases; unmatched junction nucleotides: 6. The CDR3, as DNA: TGTGCCAGCAGCTTGGCGGGGACAGAACCCTATGGCTACACCTTC. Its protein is CASSLAGTEPYGYTF.

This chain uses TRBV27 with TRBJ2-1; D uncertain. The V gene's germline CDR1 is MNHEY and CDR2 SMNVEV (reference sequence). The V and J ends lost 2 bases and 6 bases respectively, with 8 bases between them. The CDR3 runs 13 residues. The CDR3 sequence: CASSLIRFNEQFF. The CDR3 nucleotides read TGTGCCAGCAGTTTAATACGGTTCAATGAGCAGTTCTTC.

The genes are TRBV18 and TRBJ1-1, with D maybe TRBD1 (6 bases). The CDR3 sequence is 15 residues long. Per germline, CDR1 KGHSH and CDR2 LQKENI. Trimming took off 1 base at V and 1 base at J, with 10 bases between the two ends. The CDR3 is CASSPLGAANTEAFF. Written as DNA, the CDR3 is TGTGCCAGCTCACCACTGGGGGCGGCGAACACTGAAGCTTTCTTT.

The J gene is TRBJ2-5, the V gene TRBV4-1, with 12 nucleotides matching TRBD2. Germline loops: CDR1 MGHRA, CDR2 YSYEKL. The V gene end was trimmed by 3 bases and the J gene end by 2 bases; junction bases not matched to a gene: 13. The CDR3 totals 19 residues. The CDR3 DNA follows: TGCGCCAGCAGCCAGTTTCTACTAGCGGGAGGTCTCAGTCAAGAGACCCAGTACTTC. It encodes CASSQFLLAGGLSQETQYF.

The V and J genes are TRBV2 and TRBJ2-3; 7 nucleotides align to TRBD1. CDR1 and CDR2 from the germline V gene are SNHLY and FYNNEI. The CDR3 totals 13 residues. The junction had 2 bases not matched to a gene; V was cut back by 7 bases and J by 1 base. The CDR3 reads CASIDRGTDTQYF. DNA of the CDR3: TGTGCCAGCATAGACAGGGGCACAGATACGCAGTATTTT.

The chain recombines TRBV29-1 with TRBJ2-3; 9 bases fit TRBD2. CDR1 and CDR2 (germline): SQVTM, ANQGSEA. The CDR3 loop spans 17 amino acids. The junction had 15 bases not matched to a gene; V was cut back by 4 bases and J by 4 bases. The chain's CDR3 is CSVAGGFSGSIPDTQYF. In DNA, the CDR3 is TGCAGCGTTGCCGGGGGGTTTAGCGGGAGTATTCCAGATACGCAGTATTTT.

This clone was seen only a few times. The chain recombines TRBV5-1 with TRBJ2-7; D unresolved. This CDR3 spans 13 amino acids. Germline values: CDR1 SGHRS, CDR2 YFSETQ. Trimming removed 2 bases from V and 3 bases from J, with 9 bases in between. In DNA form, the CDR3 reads TGCGCCAGCAGCTTAGACGGAGACTACGAGCAGTACTTC. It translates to CASSLDGDYEQYF.

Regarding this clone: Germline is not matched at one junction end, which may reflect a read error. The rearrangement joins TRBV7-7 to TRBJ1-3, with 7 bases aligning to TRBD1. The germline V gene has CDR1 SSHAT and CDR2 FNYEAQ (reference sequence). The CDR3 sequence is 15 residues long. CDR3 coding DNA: TGTGCTAGCAGCCCGGACAGGAGCTCTGGAAACACCATATATTTT. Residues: CASSPDRSSGNTIYF.

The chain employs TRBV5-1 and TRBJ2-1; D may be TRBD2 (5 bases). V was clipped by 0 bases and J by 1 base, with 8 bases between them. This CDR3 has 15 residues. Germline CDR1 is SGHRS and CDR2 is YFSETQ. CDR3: CASSLGPGSYNEQFF. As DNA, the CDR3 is TGCGCCAGCAGCTTGGGTCCGGGATCCTACAATGAGCAGTTCTTC.